Below, 7 T cell receptor beta chains from the same sample are listed, as sequenced in a study of T cell responses to AZD1222 COVID-19 vaccine. Sequencing used immunoSEQ multiplex PCR; TCRdb keeps in-frame clones, though not all of them. The sample holds around 110,000 clones; 90% to 95% are singletons and the top ten take just under 3%. This sample comprised peripheral blood, obtained on day 0 of AZD1222 vaccination. The receptors here all came from an adult in good health.

The chain is built from TRBV29-1 and TRBJ1-2, with D perhaps TRBD1 (6 bases). The CDR3 length is 13 residues. Trimming pared 4 bases from V and 5 bases from J, leaving 14 bases between. Germline values: CDR1 SQVTM, CDR2 ANQGSEA. In DNA form, the CDR3 reads TGCAGCGTTGCGGTGGGGGGGCCTTATGGCTACACCTTC. This sequence encodes CSVAVGGPYGYTF.

The chain joins TRBV6-8 to TRBJ2-7; possibly TRBD2 for D (5 bases). The germline V gene has CDR1 MNHGY and CDR2 SAAAGT. V was trimmed by 0 bases and J by 0 bases, leaving 18 bases between them. This CDR3 has 18 amino acids. As DNA, the CDR3 is TGTGCCAGCAGTTACTCCTGTATACTTACTAGTAACTCCTACGAGCAGTACTTC. Its protein product is CASSYSCILTSNSYEQYF.

The chain combines TRBV18 with TRBJ2-1; 8 nucleotides align to TRBD1. From germline, CDR1 is KGHSH and CDR2 LQKENI. This CDR3 spans 13 amino acids. V was clipped by 3 bases and J by 8 bases; unmatched bases: 3. The CDR3, as DNA: TGTGCCAGCTCACCCCCGACAGGGGATGAGCAGTTCTTC. Protein: CASSPPTGDEQFF.

The gene calls are TRBV7-3 and TRBJ2-5; no firm D call. V was clipped by 5 bases and J by 5 bases, with 6 bases between them. Germline V lookup: CDR1 SGHTA, CDR2 FQGTGA. The CDR3 covers 11 residues. The CDR3 is CASSPSETQYF. In DNA form, the CDR3 reads TGTGCCAGCAGCCCTTCGGAGACCCAGTACTTC. The variable domain in full, completed from reference TRBV7-3 and TRBJ2-5, reads GAGVSQTPSNKVTEKGKYVELRCDPISGHTALYWYRQSLGQGPEFLIYFQGTGAADDSGLPNDRFFAVRPEGSVSTLKIQRTERGDSAVYLCASSPSETQYFGPGTRLLVL.

This clone was detected a few times. The V call is TRBV6-4, the J call TRBJ2-7; tentative D call: TRBD2 (6 bases). Trimming shortened V by 3 bases and J by 0 bases, and 6 bases separated the two germline ends. The CDR3 consists of 13 residues. The germline CDR1 and CDR2 sequences are MRHNA and SNTAGT. The CDR3, as DNA: TGTGCCAGCAGTGAGCGGGACTCCTACGAGCAGTACTTC. Its translation: CASSERDSYEQYF.

The rearrangement joins TRBV27 to TRBJ2-7; the D gene is possibly TRBD1 (5 bases). Trimming stripped 3 bases from V and 2 bases from J, with 11 bases between. CDR3 length: 14 amino acids. Germline lookup yields CDR1 MNHEY and CDR2 SMNVEV (reference sequence). CDR3 sequence reads: CASSLAGNAYEQYF. The DNA of the CDR3 is TGTGCCAGCAGTTTGGCAGGGAATGCCTACGAGCAGTACTTC.

The chain uses TRBV5-1 and TRBJ2-5, with D perhaps being TRBD1 or TRBD2 (5 bases each). The CDR3 has 14 amino acids. Per germline, CDR1 SGHRS and CDR2 YFSETQ. V was clipped by 1 base and J by 5 bases, with 12 bases between them. DNA for the CDR3: TGCGCCAGCAGCTTGATTGAGGGGCGGGAGACCCAGTACTTC. Encoded protein: CASSLIEGRETQYF.